A single sample gave rise to the 9 T cell receptor beta chains below, sequenced in a study of T cells in Graves' hyperthyroidism and ophthalmopathy. RNA transcripts served as the template for amplifying TCR beta CDR3 regions. During a first-round RT-PCR of the TCR CDR3, the HTBI primer set was used. TCRdb reprocessed the multiplex PCR reads with MiXCR, giving one entry per CDR3 protein. Among around 800,000 distinct CDR3 sequences listed, around 39% were seen once. Sequencing input: blood. The receptor source for this set is a man in his late teens or twenties with Graves' hyperthyroidism.

This clonotype was seen only a few times. J is TRBJ2-5 and V is TRBV7-9, with TRBD2 identical over 8 bases. Germline CDR1 SEHNR, CDR2 FQNEAQ (reference sequence). The CDR3 loop spans 16 amino acids. The V segment lost 3 bases and the J segment 3 bases; nucleotides outside the gene matches: 9. In nucleotides, the CDR3 is TGTGCCAGCAGCTTGCAGCGGGAGATTACGGAAGAGACCCAGTACTTC. Protein sequence: CASSLQREITEETQYF.

This clonotype occurred a few times. The V call is TRBV5-6, the J call TRBJ1-2; no firm D call. V shed 1 base and J shed 4 bases, with 8 bases lying between them. Germline V CDR1 and CDR2: SGHDT, YYEEEE. The CDR3 has 13 residues. CDR3 amino acids: CASSLRNGYGYTF. CDR3 coding DNA: TGTGCCAGCAGCTTGCGAAACGGCTATGGCTACACCTTC.

The J gene is TRBJ1-5, the V gene TRBV19; TRBD1 aligns across 7 bases. The CDR3 has 15 amino acids. Germline trimming cut 3 bases from V and 5 bases from J; bases unmatched to any gene: 7. The germline V gene encodes CDR1 LNHDA and CDR2 SQIVND (reference sequence). CDR3 loop: CASSMLGQPDQPQHF. CDR3 nucleotide sequence: TGTGCCAGTAGTATGCTGGGACAGCCCGATCAGCCCCAGCATTTT.

This chain links TRBV12-3 or TRBV12-4 with TRBJ2-2; D is unclear. The CDR3 spans 15 residues. V was shortened by 3 bases and J by 4 bases, with 12 bases between the two germline ends. CDR3 protein: CASSFAVRVTGELFF. CDR3 nucleotide sequence: TGTGCCAGCAGTTTCGCAGTTCGGGTCACCGGGGAGCTGTTTTTT.

This clonotype showed up many times. CDR3 protein: CASSLGRLRDTEAFF. In nucleotides, the CDR3 is TGCGCCAGCAGCTTGGGGCGGCTAAGGGACACTGAAGCTTTCTTT. The rearrangement joins TRBV5-1 to TRBJ1-1, with D unresolved. V lost 0 bases and J 3 bases, leaving 12 bases between the germline ends. The CDR3 length is 15 residues. CDR1 and CDR2 (germline): SGHRS, YFSETQ.

A note on this clonotype: One junction end disagrees with the germline gene, perhaps due to a read error. V usage is TRBV7-9 and J usage is TRBJ1-1; D is undetermined. This CDR3 contains 13 residues. CDR1 is SEHNR, CDR2 FQNEAQ, per germline (reference sequence). The CDR3 region has the DNA TGTGCCAGCAGCCCTACCACTTACACTGAAGCTTCCTTT. Its translation is CASSPTTYTEASF.

This clonotype has ten or more counts. The chain is built from TRBV11-2 and TRBJ1-6; D gene ambiguous. The CDR3 is made up of 15 amino acids. The germline V gene encodes CDR1 SGHAT and CDR2 FQNNGV. The ends were cut back, 3 bases at V and 2 bases at J, with 8 bases in the middle. The CDR3 protein is CASSLGGTYNSPLHF. The CDR3 nucleotides read TGTGCCAGCAGCTTGGGAGGGACCTATAATTCACCCCTCCACTTT.

This chain uses TRBV29-1 with TRBJ2-3, with 8 bases matching TRBD2. J gave up 0 bases and V 2 bases, and 7 bases lay outside the gene matches. The CDR3 has 16 residues. CDR1 is SQVTM, CDR2 ANQGSEA, per germline. The CDR3 here is CSVESGGGTSTDTQYF. Here the CDR3 DNA reads TGCAGCGTTGAATCGGGAGGGGGTACTAGCACAGATACGCAGTATTTT.

For this clonotype: The junction differs from germline at one of its ends, possibly a read error. This chain uses TRBV7-9 with TRBJ1-5; the match to TRBD1 covers 7 bases. There are 12 residues in the CDR3. Germline V CDR1 and CDR2: SEHNR, FQNEAQ (reference sequence). The chain's CDR3 is CASSLQGQHQHF. In DNA, the CDR3 is TGTGCCAGCAGCCTACAGGGACAGCACCAGCATTTT.